This passage covers 10 T cell receptor beta chains from one sample sequenced in a study of OX40 agonist ivuxolimab in advanced cancers. Some clones are missing from TCRdb's copy, which holds only in-frame ones; the method was immunoSEQ multiplex PCR. This sample has approximately 70,000 clones, with around 94% found just once. Source: CD4+ or CD8+ T cells sorted from blood, taken in a trial of the OX40 agonist ivuxolimab. The receptors were sampled from an adult with an advanced solid tumor such as melanoma, head and neck, liver or kidney cancer.

The chain employs TRBV7-6 and TRBJ2-5; the match to TRBD1 covers 10 bases. This CDR3 has 15 amino acids. The germline V gene has CDR1 SGHVS and CDR2 FNYEAQ. J gave up 5 bases and V 3 bases, and 6 bases lay outside the gene matches. The CDR3 reads CASSLGQGKGETQYF. CDR3 nucleotide sequence: TGTGCCAGCAGCTTGGGACAGGGGAAAGGGGAGACCCAGTACTTC.

CDR3 region: CASRLSGTVSYEQYF. CDR3 in DNA: TGTGCCAGCCGACTTTCCGGGACAGTCTCCTACGAGCAGTACTTC. The chain is built from TRBV7-8 and TRBJ2-7, with 7 bases matching TRBD1. There are 15 residues in the CDR3. Germline V gene sequence: CDR1 SGHVS, CDR2 FQNEAQ. Unmatched junction bases numbered 10, after V lost 8 bases and J lost 0 bases.

This chain links TRBV29-1 with TRBJ2-7; 13 nucleotides align to TRBD2. After removal of 5 bases from V and 3 bases from J, the junction contained 4 bases not matched to a gene. Germline V gives CDR1 SQVTM, CDR2 ANQGSEA. This CDR3 is built from 14 residues. In DNA, the CDR3 is TGCAGCGTTAAACTAGCGGGAGGGCACTACGAGCAGTACTTC. Its protein product is CSVKLAGGHYEQYF.

This sequence joins TRBV27 and TRBJ1-5; no definite D call. CDR1 and CDR2 from the germline V gene are MNHEY and SMNVEV (reference sequence). Between the trimmed V and J ends, which lost 5 bases and 7 bases, there was a span of 15 bases. The CDR3 extends over 14 amino acids. Written as DNA, the CDR3 is TGTGCCAGCAGTCACCGCGAGGGTTCCCAGCCCCAGCATTTT. This translates into CASSHREGSQPQHF.

In DNA form, the CDR3 reads TGCGCCAGCAGCTCCTACAGGTTAGGAGACTACGAGCAGTACTTC. Its translation is CASSSYRLGDYEQYF. The chain recombines TRBV5-1 with TRBJ2-7; D may be TRBD1 (5 bases). The germline V gene has CDR1 SGHRS and CDR2 YFSETQ. The CDR3 length is 15 residues. Trimming removed 3 bases at V and 3 bases at J, with 16 bases between.

This rearrangement joins TRBV7-9 to TRBJ2-1; D may match TRBD1 or TRBD2 (5 bases each). Trimming took 3 bases from V and 8 from J, leaving 14 bases between them. CDR3 length: 14 amino acids. The germline CDR1 and CDR2 sequences are SEHNR and FQNEAQ (reference sequence). The CDR3 here is CASSLLAVRDEQFF. CDR3 in DNA: TGTGCCAGCAGCTTGCTAGCTGTCAGGGATGAGCAGTTCTTC.

The rearrangement uses TRBV6-1 and TRBJ1-2, with 12 bases identical to TRBD1. The CDR3 sequence is 15 residues long. Losses at the gene ends were 6 bases for V and 8 bases for J; bases not matched to a gene: 10. The germline V gene encodes CDR1 MNHNS and CDR2 SASEGT. The CDR3 loop is CASRTPGTGGFGYTF. For the CDR3, the DNA is TGTGCCAGCAGGACCCCCGGGACAGGGGGCTTCGGCTACACCTTC.

The chain recombines TRBV19 with TRBJ2-3; D gene unclear. CDR1 and CDR2 (germline): LNHDA, SQIVND (reference sequence). Deletions cut 7 bases from V and 6 bases from J, with 8 bases between. The CDR3 runs to 11 residues. CDR3 coding DNA: TGTGCCAGTACGAATAGGGATACGCAGTATTTT. This encodes CASTNRDTQYF.

This clone was recorded once. The rearrangement links TRBV25-1 to TRBJ1-1; the match to TRBD1 covers 8 bases. The V gene's germline CDR1 is MGHDK and CDR2 SYGVNS. The junction had 8 bases not matched to a gene; V was cut back by 3 bases and J by 5 bases. The CDR3 is 15 residues long. The CDR3: CASSETGTGWTEAFF. CDR3 nucleotides: TGTGCCAGCAGTGAGACCGGGACAGGCTGGACTGAAGCTTTCTTT.

The chain recombines TRBV19 with TRBJ2-7; TRBD2 agrees at 9 bases. This CDR3 spans 14 amino acids. The V gene's germline CDR1 is LNHDA and CDR2 SQIVND (reference sequence). V shed 5 bases and J 7 bases; nucleotides not matched to a gene: 9. CDR3 amino acids: CASSPAGGTEEQYF. CDR3 DNA: TGTGCCAGTAGTCCTGCGGGAGGGACGGAGGAGCAGTACTTC.